This entry is about one T cell receptor beta chain. Relying on iRepertoire HTBI primers and Arm-PCR of CDR3 regions, the team built TCR beta libraries. TCRdb itself ran the multiplex PCR reads through MiXCR, one entry per CDR3 protein. The data hold a few hundred thousand distinct CDR3 sequences, with 20% to 25% observed a single time. This entry is derived from a study of regulatory T cells in long-lasting Graves disease. Time point reported: persistent/refractory GD, antithyroid drugs over 5 years with positive TRAb. Generation of the TCR library employed RNA extracted from PBMCs. V gave up 3 bases and J gave up 0 bases; unmatched junction bases: 8. The CDR3 spans 17 residues. CDR1 is MGHRA and CDR2 is YSYEKL in the germline V gene.

This clonotype was sampled from a female donor with Graves disease. The chain recombines TRBV4-1 with TRBJ2-7; 10 bases are shared with TRBD2. Material: peripheral blood mononuclear cells (PBMCs), obtained when the disease was refractory, from a patient treated with antithyroid drugs. The CDR3 DNA reads as TGCGCCAGCAGCCACGACCCGGGACTAGCGTACTCCTACGAGCAGTACTTC. Its protein is CASSHDPGLAYSYEQYF.